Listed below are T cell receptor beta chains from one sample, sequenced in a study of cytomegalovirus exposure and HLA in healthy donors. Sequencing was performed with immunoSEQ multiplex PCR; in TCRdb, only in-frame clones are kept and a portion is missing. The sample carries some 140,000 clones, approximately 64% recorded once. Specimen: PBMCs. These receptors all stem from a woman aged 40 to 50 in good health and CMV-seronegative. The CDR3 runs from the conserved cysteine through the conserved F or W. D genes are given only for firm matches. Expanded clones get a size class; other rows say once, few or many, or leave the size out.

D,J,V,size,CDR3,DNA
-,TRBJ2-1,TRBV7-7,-,CASSLDSHNEQFF,TGTGCCAGCAGCTTAGACAGTCACAATGAGCAGTTCTTC
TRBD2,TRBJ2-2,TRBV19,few,CASSTSGGFTGELFF,TGTGCCAGTAGTACTAGCGGGGGTTTCACCGGGGAGCTGTTTTTT
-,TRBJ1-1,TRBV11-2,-,CASSFTQGTEAFF,TGTGCCAGCAGCTTTACACAGGGCACTGAAGCTTTCTTT
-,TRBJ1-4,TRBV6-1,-,CAIGGRVGEKLFF,TGTGCCATCGGGGGGAGGGTTGGAGAAAAACTGTTTTTT
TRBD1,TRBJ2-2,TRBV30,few,CAYWTGPYPRNTGELFF,TGTGCCTATTGGACAGGGCCCTACCCTAGGAACACCGGGGAGCTGTTTTTT
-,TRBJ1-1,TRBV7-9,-,CASSLGGVGSVRTEAFF,TGTGCCAGCAGCTTAGGGGGAGTCGGCTCTGTGCGCACTGAAGCTTTCTTT
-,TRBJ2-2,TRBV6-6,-,CASSYIAGELFF,TGTGCCAGCAGTTACATCGCCGGGGAGCTGTTTTTT
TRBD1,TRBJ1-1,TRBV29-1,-,CSVGGRGTEAFF,TGCAGCGTTGGGGGCAGGGGGACTGAAGCTTTCTTT
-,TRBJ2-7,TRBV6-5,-,CASTSSSYEQYF,TGTGCCAGCACCTCTAGCAGTTACGAGCAGTACTTC
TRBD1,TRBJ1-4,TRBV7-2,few,CASSPTGRFEKLFF,TGTGCCAGCAGCCCGACAGGGCGTTTTGAAAAACTGTTTTTT
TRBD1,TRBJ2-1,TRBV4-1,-,CASSLRDRGRGFQGEQFF,TGCGCCAGCAGCCTCCGGGACAGGGGGCGCGGGTTCCAAGGTGAGCAGTTCTTC
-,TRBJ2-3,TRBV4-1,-,CASSQGGLPPDTQYF,TGCGCCAGCAGCCAAGGTGGCCTTCCCCCAGATACGCAGTATTTT
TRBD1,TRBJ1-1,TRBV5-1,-,CASSPGQGTTNTEAFF,TGCGCCAGCAGCCCCGGACAGGGGACCACGAACACTGAAGCTTTCTTT
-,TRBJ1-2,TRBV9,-,CASSGGPSAVYGYTF,TGTGCCAGCAGCGGCGGGCCTTCAGCTGTCTATGGCTACACCTTC
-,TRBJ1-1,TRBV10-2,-,CASSQSGEAFF,TGCGCCAGCAGTCAGTCCGGGGAAGCTTTCTTT
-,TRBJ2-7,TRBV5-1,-,CASSLVRGATYEQYF,TGCGCCAGCAGCTTAGTCAGGGGCGCAACCTACGAGCAGTACTTC
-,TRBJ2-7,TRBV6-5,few,CASSQTGVTEQYF,TGTGCCAGCAGCCAGACAGGAGTAACCGAGCAGTACTTC
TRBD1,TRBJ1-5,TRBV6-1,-,CASSLRQGSVQPQHF,TGTGCCAGCAGTCTTCGACAGGGATCGGTTCAGCCCCAGCATTTT
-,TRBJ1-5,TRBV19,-,CASSIFSSNQPQHF,TGTGCCAGTAGTATTTTCTCCAGTAATCAGCCCCAGCATTTT
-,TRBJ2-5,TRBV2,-,CASSELRETQYF,TGTGCCAGCAGTGAACTCCGAGAGACCCAGTACTTC
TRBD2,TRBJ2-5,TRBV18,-,CASSPRGLAGETQYF,TGTGCCAGCTCACCACGCGGACTAGCGGGTGAGACCCAGTACTTC
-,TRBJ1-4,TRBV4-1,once,CASSQGRVRNEKLFF,TGCGCCAGCAGCCAAGGCAGGGTTAGAAATGAAAAACTGTTTTTT
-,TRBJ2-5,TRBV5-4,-,CASSLRGGQETQYF,TGTGCCAGCAGCCTGAGAGGGGGCCAAGAGACCCAGTACTTC
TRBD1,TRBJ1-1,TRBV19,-,CASSSGTVYTEAFF,TGTGCCAGTAGTTCCGGGACAGTATACACTGAAGCTTTCTTT
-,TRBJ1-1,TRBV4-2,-,CASSQDIGRGGGTEAFF,TGTGCCAGCAGCCAAGACATCGGGAGGGGGGGAGGGACTGAAGCTTTCTTT
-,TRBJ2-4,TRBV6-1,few,CAGGGDGNNIQYF,TGTGCCGGAGGAGGGGATGGAAACAACATTCAGTACTTC
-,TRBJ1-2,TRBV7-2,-,CASSLARGQGHGYTF,TGTGCCAGCAGCTTAGCGAGGGGCCAGGGGCATGGCTACACCTTC